This TCR beta chain is from a study of cytotoxic CD8 clonotypes in ibrutinib-treated CLL. This clone came up a few times. This CDR3 comprises 14 residues. Looked up from germline, CDR1 is SGHAT and CDR2 is FQDESV (reference sequence). V gave up 5 bases and J gave up 3 bases; unmatched junction bases: 3. Clones were read by immunoSEQ multiplex PCR, and TCRdb kept only the in-frame ones, dropping some. This repertoire shows 50,000 to 70,000 clones, 50% to 70% found once; its top ten account for about 24%. Sequenced here: PBMCs, sampled at disease progression, from a patient treated with ibrutinib. The receptor was derived from a human donor with chronic lymphocytic leukemia. The chain is built from TRBV11-1 and TRBJ2-3; 9 nucleotides align to TRBD1. CDR3 sequence: CASSVGQGTDTQYF. In DNA form, the CDR3 reads TGTGCCAGCAGCGTCGGACAGGGGACAGATACGCAGTATTTT.